A single sample is the source of the 14 T cell receptor beta chains below, sequenced in a study of cytomegalovirus exposure and HLA in healthy donors. The assay was immunoSEQ multiplex PCR, and TCRdb's table has in-frame clones only and misses some. The sample lists 150,000 to 250,000 clones, around 80% occurring once. The sample was PBMCs. Receptors originate from a young woman in good health and CMV-seronegative.

This sequence joins TRBV7-9 and TRBJ1-2; TRBD1 agrees at 8 bases. Looked up from germline, CDR1 is SEHNR and CDR2 is FQNEAQ (reference sequence). This CDR3 has 17 residues. Unmatched junction bases numbered 11, after V lost 5 bases and J lost 0 bases. In DNA form, the CDR3 reads TGTGCCAGCAGCCCACGGACAGGGTCACCAGCTAACTATGGCTACACCTTC. Translation gives CASSPRTGSPANYGYTF.

As to this clone: This sample also contains other DNA sequences that code for the same CDR3. The rearrangement joins TRBV30 to TRBJ1-5, with D possibly being TRBD1 (6 bases). The CDR3 has 14 residues. Per the germline V gene, CDR1 is GTSNPN and CDR2 is SVGIG (reference sequence). With 0 bases removed from V and 4 bases from J, the gap between germline ends came to 10 bases. The CDR3 protein is CAWSVNQGNQPQHF. The CDR3 DNA reads TGTGCCTGGAGTGTAAACCAGGGGAATCAGCCCCAGCATTTT.

Details on this clone: Distinct nucleotide sequences in the sample also encode this CDR3. This chain joins TRBV5-1 and TRBJ1-2, with TRBD1 matching 7 bases. The V gene end was trimmed by 4 bases and the J gene end by 0 bases; junction bases not matched to a gene: 3. This CDR3 has 14 amino acids. Germline loops: CDR1 SGHRS, CDR2 YFSETQ. The CDR3 region is CASSRTGSNYGYTF. DNA for the CDR3: TGCGCCAGCAGCCGGACAGGTTCTAACTATGGCTACACCTTC.

This sequence joins TRBV2 and TRBJ2-7; TRBD1 agrees at 8 bases. The CDR3 spans 13 residues. Germline-derived CDR1 and CDR2 are SNHLY and FYNNEI. The ends lost 6 bases at V and 6 bases at J; junction bases unmatched: 7. As DNA, the CDR3 is TGTGCCAGCAGGACGGACAGGGAAGCCGAGCAGTACTTC. Translating it yields CASRTDREAEQYF.

The rearrangement joins TRBV18 to TRBJ1-2; no clear D gene. The V end was cut by 2 bases, the J end by 3 bases, with 10 bases between. CDR1 and CDR2 (germline): KGHSH, LQKENI. This CDR3 has 14 residues. DNA of the CDR3: TGTGCCAGCTCACCAACTTTCAGCGACTATGGCTACACCTTC. Protein product: CASSPTFSDYGYTF. Filled out from reference TRBV18 and TRBJ1-2, the complete variable domain reads NAGVMQNPRHLVRRRGQEARLRCSPMKGHSHVYWYRQLPEEGLKFMVYLQKENIIDESGMPKERFSAEFPKEGPSILRIQQVVRGDSAAYFCASSPTFSDYGYTFGSGTRLTVV.

With regard to this clone: The junction does not match germline at one end; this may be a read error. V gene TRBV19 combines with J gene TRBJ2-3, with TRBD1 as a possible D gene (5 bases). The germline gives CDR1 LNHDA, CDR2 SQIVND (reference sequence). The CDR3 totals 15 residues. The CDR3 coding sequence is TGTGCCAGCAGCGACAGCTCGCTAACCACACATACGCAGTATTTT. Protein: CASSDSSLTTHTQYF.

The chain combines TRBV18 with TRBJ1-1; D call uncertain. Trimming removed 2 bases at V and 5 bases at J, with 9 bases between. The CDR3 has 13 amino acids. The germline CDR1 and CDR2 sequences are KGHSH and LQKENI. Here the CDR3 reads CASSPAPQTEAFF. DNA of the CDR3: TGTGCCAGCTCACCAGCCCCGCAGACTGAAGCTTTCTTT.

V is TRBV27 and J is TRBJ2-2, with 11 bases aligning to TRBD2. Trimming removed 3 bases from V and 6 bases from J; junction bases left unmatched: 6. This CDR3 spans 16 amino acids. Germline CDR1 MNHEY, CDR2 SMNVEV (reference sequence). This CDR3 is CASSFFSGRAAGELFF. The CDR3, as DNA: TGTGCCAGCAGTTTTTTTAGCGGGAGGGCCGCCGGGGAGCTGTTTTTT.

The chain recombines TRBV30 with TRBJ1-4, with D hard to call. Trimming pared 2 bases from V and 4 bases from J, leaving 11 bases between. The CDR3 has 14 residues. From germline, CDR1 is GTSNPN and CDR2 SVGIG (reference sequence). The CDR3 region is CAWSIRSHNEKLFF. Here the CDR3 DNA reads TGTGCCTGGAGTATCCGGAGTCATAATGAAAAACTGTTTTTT.

This clone appeared a few times. This rearrangement joins TRBV7-9 to TRBJ1-1; D ambiguous. The CDR3 covers 13 residues. V was pared by 0 bases and J by 1 base, with 3 bases between. Germline CDR1 reads SEHNR; CDR2 reads FQNEAQ (reference sequence). In DNA form, the CDR3 reads TGTGCCAGCAGCTTAGCGGCGAACACTGAAGCTTTCTTT. It is translated as CASSLAANTEAFF.

V is TRBV14 and J is TRBJ1-1, with D uncertain. The CDR3 has 15 amino acids. V shed 0 bases and J shed 7 bases, with 15 bases lying between them. CDR1 and CDR2 from the germline V gene are SGHDN and FVKESK. The CDR3 DNA is TGTGCCAGCAGCCAAGATCGTGGAGGGCCGAGTGAAGCTTTCTTT. This translates into CASSQDRGGPSEAFF.

The chain couples TRBV5-1 to TRBJ2-5; D is undetermined. The CDR3 totals 15 residues. Germline lookup yields CDR1 SGHRS and CDR2 YFSETQ. Trimming shortened V by 0 bases and J by 1 base, and 10 bases separated the two germline ends. CDR3 sequence reads: CASSLVPVSQETQYF. In DNA form, the CDR3 reads TGCGCCAGCAGCTTGGTTCCGGTCTCCCAAGAGACCCAGTACTTC.

The chain employs TRBV2 and TRBJ1-1; D is uncertain. Germline assignment: CDR1 SNHLY and CDR2 FYNNEI. V was shortened by 2 bases and J by 11 bases, with 6 bases between the two germline ends. The CDR3 is 10 amino acids. CDR3 sequence: CASSENSAFF. CDR3 nucleotides: TGTGCCAGCAGTGAAAATAGTGCTTTCTTT.

This chain joins TRBV4-1 and TRBJ1-4; no definite D call. The V end lost 10 bases, the J end lost 0 bases, and 18 bases lay between the germline ends. CDR3 size: 16 residues. The germline V gene encodes CDR1 MGHRA and CDR2 YSYEKL. The DNA for the CDR3 is TGCGCCACCGGTCTAGGTAGTGTATCAACTAATGAAAAACTGTTTTTT. It specifies CATGLGSVSTNEKLFF.